This TCR beta chain originates from a study of T cell responses to AZD1222 COVID-19 vaccine. This clone was observed a few times. The method was immunoSEQ multiplex PCR; TCRdb's version includes in-frame clones alone and lacks a portion of them. Of about 150,000 clones detected, 75% to 95% appear once; the ten largest clones hold 1.1% to 1.5%. Germline V CDR1 and CDR2: MNHEY, SVGEGT. The CDR3 loop spans 16 amino acids. V lost 4 bases, J lost 6 bases, and 21 bases lay in between. The receptor's source is an adult in good health. Sequencing was performed on peripheral blood, taken on day 0 of AZD1222 vaccination. The chain carries TRBV6-2 or TRBV6-3 and TRBJ1-1; TRBD1 is a possible D gene (5 bases). CDR3 in DNA: TGTGCCAGCAGTTCCCCCGGGACTACAGGTGGGTCTGAAGCTTTCTTT. Its protein is CASSSPGTTGGSEAFF.